Shown below are 22 T cell receptor beta chains from a single sample sequenced in a study of technical replicates of blood from several donors. Sequenced by immunoSEQ multiplex PCR; TCRdb stores in-frame clones only, minus some. This table holds fewer than 100,000 clones, less than 95% found once. Material for sequencing was T cells isolated from PBMCs. These receptors were taken from a human donor in good health.

The V and J genes are TRBV15 and TRBJ1-3; D remains unclear. The CDR3 covers 12 residues. V gave up 5 bases and J gave up 2 bases, with 4 bases separating them. CDR1 and CDR2 from the germline V gene are LNHNV and YYDKDF (reference sequence). CDR3 region: CATSRTGNTIYF. The CDR3 DNA reads as TGTGCCACCAGCCGTACTGGAAACACCATATATTTT.

The chain recombines TRBV19 with TRBJ2-1; no reliable D call. This CDR3 is 15 amino acids long. Germline V gene data show CDR1 as LNHDA and CDR2 as SQIVND (reference sequence). The V and J ends lost 1 base and 6 bases respectively, with 13 bases between them. Here the CDR3 reads CASSIVAVGSNEQFF. The CDR3, as DNA: TGTGCCAGTAGTATAGTGGCGGTAGGCTCCAATGAGCAGTTCTTC.

This sequence joins TRBV28 and TRBJ2-7; a weak D match, TRBD1 (7 bases). Trimming removed 3 bases at V and 4 bases at J, with 13 bases between. The CDR3 loop spans 14 amino acids. From germline, CDR1 is MDHEN and CDR2 SYDVKM. For the CDR3, the DNA is TGTGCCAGCAGTTTGACAGGGAGGACTTACGAGCAGTACTTC. Translation gives CASSLTGRTYEQYF.

The chain links TRBV19 to TRBJ2-7; TRBD2 aligns across 10 bases. The V gene end was trimmed by 3 bases and the J gene end by 7 bases; junction bases not matched to a gene: 9. Germline lookup yields CDR1 LNHDA and CDR2 SQIVND (reference sequence). The CDR3 length is 15 residues. CDR3 amino acids: CASSIGIAGGFEQYF. CDR3 bases: TGTGCCAGTAGTATCGGGATAGCGGGAGGATTTGAGCAGTACTTC.

This clone was counted once. The V gene is TRBV9, the J gene TRBJ1-2, with a possible D match to TRBD1 (5 bases). The CDR3 spans 14 residues. Between the trimmed V and J ends, which lost 0 bases and 4 bases, there was a span of 10 bases. CDR1 is SGDLS, CDR2 YYNGEE, per germline. The CDR3 protein is CASSVGLDTYGYTF. Written as DNA, the CDR3 is TGTGCCAGCAGCGTAGGATTGGACACCTATGGCTACACCTTC.

The rearrangement joins TRBV19 to TRBJ2-1, with 9 bases fitting TRBD2. The V gene end was trimmed by 2 bases and the J gene end by 2 bases; junction bases not matched to a gene: 4. Looked up from germline, CDR1 is LNHDA and CDR2 is SQIVND (reference sequence). CDR3 length equals 16 residues. The CDR3 nucleotides read TGTGCCAGTAGTATATTTGGCGGGAGGGCCTACAATGAGCAGTTCTTC. This translates into CASSIFGGRAYNEQFF.

This chain uses TRBV6-6 with TRBJ2-1; no firm D call. Germline V CDR1 and CDR2: MNHNY, SVGAGI (reference sequence). The CDR3 sequence is 12 residues long. The ends were cut back, 7 bases at V and 4 bases at J, with 8 bases in the middle. CDR3 sequence (DNA): TGTGCCAGCACTCGCGGATACAATGAGCAGTTCTTC. Protein product: CASTRGYNEQFF.

The chain links TRBV4-3 to TRBJ2-2, with unresolved D. V lost 1 base, J lost 2 bases, and 5 bases lay in between. This CDR3 has 14 residues. Germline CDR1 reads LGHNA; CDR2 reads YSLEER. CDR3 in amino acids: CASSQGLNTGELFF. The CDR3 DNA reads as TGCGCCAGCAGCCAAGGGCTCAACACCGGGGAGCTGTTTTTT.

J is TRBJ2-1 and V is TRBV4-3; 11 positions agree with TRBD2. Trimming cost V 2 bases and J 7 bases; bases outside gene matches: 10. This CDR3 has 17 amino acids. CDR1 is LGHNA, CDR2 YSLEER, per germline. The CDR3 reads CASSQRLAGTGFNEQFF. As DNA, the CDR3 is TGCGCCAGCAGCCAACGACTAGCGGGAACGGGGTTTAATGAGCAGTTCTTC.

The J gene is TRBJ2-3, the V gene TRBV7-7; a possible D gene is TRBD1 (6 bases). Trimming pared 1 base from V and 5 bases from J, leaving 10 bases between. This CDR3 is built from 14 residues. Germline values: CDR1 SSHAT, CDR2 FNYEAQ (reference sequence). The CDR3 bases are TGTGCCAGCAGCTTAGATGGCAGGGGAGATACGCAGTATTTT. Its protein is CASSLDGRGDTQYF.

The V and J genes are TRBV7-9 and TRBJ2-7; TRBD1 agrees at 7 bases. The V and J ends lost 6 bases and 4 bases, in that order; junction bases with no gene match: 3. The length of the CDR3 is 12 residues. The germline CDR1 and CDR2 sequences are SEHNR and FQNEAQ (reference sequence). The CDR3 sequence: CASRGTVYEQYF. Here the CDR3 DNA reads TGTGCCAGCAGAGGGACAGTTTACGAGCAGTACTTC.

The rearrangement joins TRBV11-2 to TRBJ1-5, with 9 bases lining up with TRBD1. Germline-derived CDR1 and CDR2 are SGHAT and FQNNGV. The J segment lost 6 bases and the V segment lost 0 bases, leaving 3 bases of the junction unmatched. CDR3 length equals 15 residues. The CDR3 DNA reads as TGTGCCAGCAGCTTAGAATCGACAGGGGGTCAGCCCCAGCATTTT. Protein product: CASSLESTGGQPQHF.

The CDR3, as DNA: TGTGCCAGCAGCGTAAGCGGGGGGCAAGAGACCCAGTACTTC. Translation: CASSVSGGQETQYF. This sequence joins TRBV9 and TRBJ2-5; 9 bases are a match to TRBD2. In germline, CDR1 is SGDLS, CDR2 YYNGEE. V was clipped by 1 base and J by 2 bases; unmatched bases: 0. The length of the CDR3 is 14 residues. Together with reference TRBV9 and TRBJ2-5, the CDR3 gives the full variable domain: DSGVTQTPKHLITATGQRVTLRCSPRSGDLSVYWYQQSLDQGLQFLIQYYNGEERAKGNILERFSAQQFPDLHSELNLSSLELGDSALYFCASSVSGGQETQYFGPGTRLLVL.

This chain connects TRBV6-1 to TRBJ2-1; maybe TRBD2 (6 bases). This CDR3 is 17 amino acids long. V lost 4 bases, J lost 0 bases, and 16 bases lay in between. Germline V gene sequence: CDR1 MNHNS, CDR2 SASEGT. CDR3 in DNA: TGTGCCAGCAGTGGGGACTCCGCGGTTAGCTCCTACAATGAGCAGTTCTTC. Translated: CASSGDSAVSSYNEQFF.

The chain recombines TRBV4-3 with TRBJ2-7; 12 nucleotides line up with TRBD2. Losses at the gene ends were 1 base for V and 5 bases for J; bases not matched to a gene: 6. The CDR3 spans 16 residues. CDR1 is LGHNA and CDR2 is YSLEER in the germline V gene. Here the CDR3 DNA reads TGCGCCAGCAGCCAAGGAAAAACTAGCGGGAGGAACGAGCAGTACTTC. This sequence encodes CASSQGKTSGRNEQYF.

The chain recombines TRBV29-1 with TRBJ1-2; 7 nucleotides line up with TRBD1. J gave up 7 bases and V 7 bases, and 27 bases lay outside the gene matches. Per germline, CDR1 SQVTM and CDR2 ANQGSEA. CDR3 length: 18 residues. CDR3 DNA: TGCAGCGCCAGGGACAGCGGAGAGGAAGAGGGCTCATGGAGTGGCTACACCTTC. As protein: CSARDSGEEEGSWSGYTF.

This clone was seen only a few times. V and J are TRBV19 and TRBJ1-1; 9 bases match TRBD1. Germline V CDR1 and CDR2: LNHDA, SQIVND (reference sequence). The CDR3 extends over 15 amino acids. The J segment lost 6 bases and the V segment lost 10 bases, leaving 15 bases of the junction unmatched. CDR3 protein: CATAARTGASAEAFF. The CDR3 DNA sequence: TGTGCCACCGCTGCCAGGACAGGGGCCTCGGCTGAAGCTTTCTTT.

The chain uses TRBV12-5 and TRBJ1-1, with D tentatively TRBD1 (5 bases). The V end was cut by 5 bases, the J end by 1 base, with 11 bases between. This CDR3 comprises 14 residues. Per germline, CDR1 LGHNT and CDR2 FRNRAP. The CDR3 bases are TGTGCTAGTGGTGCGACAGTCCGGAACACTGAAGCTTTCTTT. It translates to CASGATVRNTEAFF. Full variable domain (outside the CDR3, taken from reference TRBV12-5 and TRBJ1-1): DARVTQTPRHKVTEMGQEVTMRCQPILGHNTVFWYRQTMMQGLELLAYFRNRAPLDDSGMPKDRFSAEMPDATLATLKIQPSEPRDSAVYFCASGATVRNTEAFFGQGTRLTVV.

The rearrangement links TRBV2 to TRBJ1-1; D may be TRBD1 (6 bases). Germline V gives CDR1 SNHLY, CDR2 FYNNEI. There are 14 residues in the CDR3. Deletions cut 7 bases from V and 2 bases from J, with 14 bases between. CDR3 in amino acids: CASKGQFPNTEAFF. The CDR3 nucleotides read TGTGCCAGCAAAGGACAGTTCCCTAACACTGAAGCTTTCTTT.

Only one count was recorded for this clone. The chain uses TRBV7-2 and TRBJ2-2; 9 bases match TRBD1. V lost 1 base and J lost 6; bases outside the gene matches: 9. The germline gives CDR1 SGHTA, CDR2 FQGNSA. This CDR3 region has 17 residues. CDR3 sequence: CASSLVSRTGVAGELFF. The CDR3 DNA follows: TGTGCCAGCAGCTTAGTATCGCGGACAGGGGTGGCCGGGGAGCTGTTTTTT. The entire variable domain, with the rest obtained from reference TRBV7-2 and TRBJ2-2, is as follows: GAGVSQSPSNKVTEKGKDVELRCDPISGHTALYWYRQSLGQGLEFLIYFQGNSAPDKSGLPSDRFSAERTGGSVSTLTIQRTQQEDSAVYLCASSLVSRTGVAGELFFGEGSRLTVL.

V and J are TRBV5-6 and TRBJ1-2, with TRBD1 matching over 9 bases. From germline, CDR1 is SGHDT and CDR2 YYEEEE. With 5 bases clipped from V and 3 bases from J, the junction kept 11 bases outside the gene matches. CDR3 length equals 16 residues. This CDR3 is CASSSDRGHFYYGYTF. CDR3 nucleotides: TGTGCCAGCAGTTCGGACAGGGGCCACTTTTACTATGGCTACACCTTC.

This sequence joins TRBV15 and TRBJ2-7; tentatively, D is TRBD2 (6 bases). Trimming pared 0 bases from V and 4 bases from J, leaving 7 bases between. Germline CDR1 is LNHNV and CDR2 is YYDKDF (reference sequence). CDR3 size: 13 residues. The CDR3 DNA sequence: TGTGCCACCAGCAGAGATCGGGGGTACGAGCAGTACTTC. Residues: CATSRDRGYEQYF.